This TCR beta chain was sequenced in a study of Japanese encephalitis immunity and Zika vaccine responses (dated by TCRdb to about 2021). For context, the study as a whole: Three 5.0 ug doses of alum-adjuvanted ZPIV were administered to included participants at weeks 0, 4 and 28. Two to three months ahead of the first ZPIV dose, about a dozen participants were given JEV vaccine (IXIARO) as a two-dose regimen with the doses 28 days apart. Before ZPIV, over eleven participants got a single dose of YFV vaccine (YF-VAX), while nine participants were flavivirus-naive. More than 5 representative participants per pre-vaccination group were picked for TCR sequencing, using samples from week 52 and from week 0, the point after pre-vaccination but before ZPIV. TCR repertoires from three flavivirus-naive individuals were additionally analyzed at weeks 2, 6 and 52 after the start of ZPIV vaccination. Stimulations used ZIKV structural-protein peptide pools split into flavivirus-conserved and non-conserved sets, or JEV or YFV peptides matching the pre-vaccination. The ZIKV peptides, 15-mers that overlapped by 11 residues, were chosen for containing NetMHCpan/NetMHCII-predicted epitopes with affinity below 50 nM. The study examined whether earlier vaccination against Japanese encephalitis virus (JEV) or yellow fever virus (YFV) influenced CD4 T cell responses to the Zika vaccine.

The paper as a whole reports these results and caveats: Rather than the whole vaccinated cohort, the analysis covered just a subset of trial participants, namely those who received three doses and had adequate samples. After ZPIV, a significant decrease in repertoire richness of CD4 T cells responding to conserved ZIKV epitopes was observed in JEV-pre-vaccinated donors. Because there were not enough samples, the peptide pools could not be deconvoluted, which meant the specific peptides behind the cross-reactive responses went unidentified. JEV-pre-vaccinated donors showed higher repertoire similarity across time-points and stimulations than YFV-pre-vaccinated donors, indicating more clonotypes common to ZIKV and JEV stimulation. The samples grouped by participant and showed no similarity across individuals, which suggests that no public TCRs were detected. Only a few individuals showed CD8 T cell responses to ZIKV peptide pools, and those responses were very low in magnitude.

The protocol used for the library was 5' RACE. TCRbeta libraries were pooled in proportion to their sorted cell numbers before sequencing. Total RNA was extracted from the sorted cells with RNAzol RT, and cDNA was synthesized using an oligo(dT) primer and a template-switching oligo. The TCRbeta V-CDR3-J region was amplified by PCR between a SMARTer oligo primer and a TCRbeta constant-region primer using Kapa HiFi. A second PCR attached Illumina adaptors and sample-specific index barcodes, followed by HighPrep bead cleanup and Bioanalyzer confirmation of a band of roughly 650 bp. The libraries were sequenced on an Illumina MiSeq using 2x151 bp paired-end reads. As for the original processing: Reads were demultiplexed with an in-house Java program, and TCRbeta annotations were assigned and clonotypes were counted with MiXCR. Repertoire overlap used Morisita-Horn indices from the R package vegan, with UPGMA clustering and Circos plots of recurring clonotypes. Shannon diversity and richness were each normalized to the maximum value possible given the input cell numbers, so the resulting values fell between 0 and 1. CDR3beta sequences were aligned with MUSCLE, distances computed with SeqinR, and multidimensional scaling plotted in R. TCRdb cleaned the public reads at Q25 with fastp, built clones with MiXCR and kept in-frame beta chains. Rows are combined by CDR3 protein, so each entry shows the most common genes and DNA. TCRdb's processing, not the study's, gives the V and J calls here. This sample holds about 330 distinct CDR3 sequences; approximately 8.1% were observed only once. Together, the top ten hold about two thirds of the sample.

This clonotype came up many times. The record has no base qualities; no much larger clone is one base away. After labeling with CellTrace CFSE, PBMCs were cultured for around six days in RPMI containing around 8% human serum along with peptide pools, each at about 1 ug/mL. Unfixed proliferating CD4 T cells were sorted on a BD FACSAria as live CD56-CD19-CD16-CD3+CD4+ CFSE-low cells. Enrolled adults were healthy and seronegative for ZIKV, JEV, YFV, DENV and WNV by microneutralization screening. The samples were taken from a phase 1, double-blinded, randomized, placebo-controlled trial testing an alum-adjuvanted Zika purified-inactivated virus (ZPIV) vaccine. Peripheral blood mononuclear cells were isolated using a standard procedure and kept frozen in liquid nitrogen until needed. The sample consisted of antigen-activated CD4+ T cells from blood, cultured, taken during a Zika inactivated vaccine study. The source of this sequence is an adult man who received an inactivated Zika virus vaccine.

In nucleotides, the sequence is TGCAGTGCTAGGGGATCCGCGGGGGGGCGAGAGACCCAGTACTTC. Translation gives CSARGSAGGRETQYF. The rearranged segments are TRBV20-1 and TRBJ2-5; TRBD2 fits 9 bases in the junction. The CDR3 numbers 15 residues from cysteine through phenylalanine. Only the CDR3 part of the read is kept: 45 bases, read in frame from the first base. Relative to germline, V is missing 3 bases and J is missing 4 bases, with 9 bases of the junction outside any gene match. The germline V gene (reference sequence) provides CDR1 DFQATT and CDR2 SNEGSKA.